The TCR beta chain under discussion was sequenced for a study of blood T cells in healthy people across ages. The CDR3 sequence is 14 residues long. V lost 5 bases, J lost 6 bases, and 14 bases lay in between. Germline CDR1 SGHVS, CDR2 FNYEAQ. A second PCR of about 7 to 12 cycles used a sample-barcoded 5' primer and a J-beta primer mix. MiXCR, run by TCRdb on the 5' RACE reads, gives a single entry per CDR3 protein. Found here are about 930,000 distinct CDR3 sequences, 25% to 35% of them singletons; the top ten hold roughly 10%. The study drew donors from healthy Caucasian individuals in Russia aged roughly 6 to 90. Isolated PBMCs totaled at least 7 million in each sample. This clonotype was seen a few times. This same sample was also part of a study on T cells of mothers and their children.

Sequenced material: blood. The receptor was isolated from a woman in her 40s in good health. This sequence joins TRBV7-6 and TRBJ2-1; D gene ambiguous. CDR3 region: CASSRSTTGNEQFF. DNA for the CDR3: TGTGCCAGCAGCCGTTCGACCACGGGCAATGAGCAGTTCTTC.